Below, 3 T cell receptor beta chains from the same sample are listed, as sequenced in a study of cytomegalovirus exposure and HLA in healthy donors. This PCR relied on a set of 60 Vbeta primers and 13 Jbeta primers. Clones were sequenced by immunoSEQ multiplex PCR, and TCRdb holds only the in-frame ones, with some missing. The table lists 140,000 or so clones, about 75% of them singletons. The sample taken for sequencing was PBMCs. Receptors were obtained from a woman in her twenties or thirties in good health and CMV-seronegative.

The chain joins TRBV28 to TRBJ1-1, with TRBD1 matching over 7 bases. Germline V gene lookup returns CDR1 MDHEN and CDR2 SYDVKM. V shed 6 bases, J shed 0 bases, and the junction held 4 bases outside the gene matches. This CDR3 contains 14 residues. CDR3 coding DNA: TGTGCCAGCAGATCGGGACAGCTGAACACTGAAGCTTTCTTT. The encoded protein is CASRSGQLNTEAFF.

The V call is TRBV18, the J call TRBJ2-5; a weak D match, TRBD2 (6 bases). V gave up 2 bases and J gave up 2 bases, with 12 bases separating them. This CDR3 comprises 15 residues. Germline values: CDR1 KGHSH, CDR2 LQKENI. CDR3 sequence: CASSPMEGGQETQYF. The DNA of the CDR3 is TGTGCCAGCTCACCAATGGAGGGAGGTCAAGAGACCCAGTACTTC. Variable domain in full (rest from reference TRBV18 and TRBJ2-5): NAGVMQNPRHLVRRRGQEARLRCSPMKGHSHVYWYRQLPEEGLKFMVYLQKENIIDESGMPKERFSAEFPKEGPSILRIQQVVRGDSAAYFCASSPMEGGQETQYFGPGTRLLVL.

V and J are TRBV14 and TRBJ1-2, with 7 bases matching TRBD1. Germline trimming cut 4 bases from V and 4 bases from J; bases unmatched to any gene: 3. The CDR3 covers 13 residues. Germline V gene sequence: CDR1 SGHDN, CDR2 FVKESK. Here the CDR3 reads CASSPDRAYGYTF. The CDR3 bases are TGTGCCAGCAGCCCTGACAGGGCCTATGGCTACACCTTC.